What follows is one T cell receptor beta chain and its context. Around 9.4 milliliters was the volume of peripheral blood drawn from each donor. CDR3 length: 13 amino acids. The V end lost 7 bases, the J end lost 5 bases, and 14 bases lay between the germline ends. The germline V gene has CDR1 MGHDK and CDR2 SYGVNS. This specimen belongs to a study of blood T cells in healthy people across ages. Sample-barcoded 5' priming and a J-beta primer mix drove a second PCR of roughly 7 to 11 cycles. TCRdb re-called the 5' RACE reads through MiXCR, storing one row per CDR3 protein. The table shows around 1,100,000 distinct CDR3 sequences, with 35% to 40% occurring only once.

Sequencing was done on a sample of blood. This clonotype was obtained from a man aged 18-30 years in good health. The gene calls are TRBV25-1 and TRBJ1-1; D is undetermined. The CDR3 DNA sequence: TGTGCCAGCATAATCTCGGGAGGGACTGAAGCTTTCTTT. It is translated as CASIISGGTEAFF.